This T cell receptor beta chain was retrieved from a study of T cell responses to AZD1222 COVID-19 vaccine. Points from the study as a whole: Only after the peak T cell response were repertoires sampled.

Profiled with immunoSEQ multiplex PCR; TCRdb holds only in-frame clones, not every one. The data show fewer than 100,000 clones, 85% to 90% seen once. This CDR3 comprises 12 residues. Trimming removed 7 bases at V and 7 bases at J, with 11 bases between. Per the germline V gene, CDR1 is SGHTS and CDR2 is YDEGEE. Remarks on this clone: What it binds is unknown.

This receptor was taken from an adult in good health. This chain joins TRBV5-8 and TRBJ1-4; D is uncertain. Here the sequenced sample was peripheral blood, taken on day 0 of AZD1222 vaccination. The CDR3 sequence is CASASSGEKLFF. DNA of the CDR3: TGTGCCAGCGCCTCGTCGGGTGAAAAACTGTTTTTT.